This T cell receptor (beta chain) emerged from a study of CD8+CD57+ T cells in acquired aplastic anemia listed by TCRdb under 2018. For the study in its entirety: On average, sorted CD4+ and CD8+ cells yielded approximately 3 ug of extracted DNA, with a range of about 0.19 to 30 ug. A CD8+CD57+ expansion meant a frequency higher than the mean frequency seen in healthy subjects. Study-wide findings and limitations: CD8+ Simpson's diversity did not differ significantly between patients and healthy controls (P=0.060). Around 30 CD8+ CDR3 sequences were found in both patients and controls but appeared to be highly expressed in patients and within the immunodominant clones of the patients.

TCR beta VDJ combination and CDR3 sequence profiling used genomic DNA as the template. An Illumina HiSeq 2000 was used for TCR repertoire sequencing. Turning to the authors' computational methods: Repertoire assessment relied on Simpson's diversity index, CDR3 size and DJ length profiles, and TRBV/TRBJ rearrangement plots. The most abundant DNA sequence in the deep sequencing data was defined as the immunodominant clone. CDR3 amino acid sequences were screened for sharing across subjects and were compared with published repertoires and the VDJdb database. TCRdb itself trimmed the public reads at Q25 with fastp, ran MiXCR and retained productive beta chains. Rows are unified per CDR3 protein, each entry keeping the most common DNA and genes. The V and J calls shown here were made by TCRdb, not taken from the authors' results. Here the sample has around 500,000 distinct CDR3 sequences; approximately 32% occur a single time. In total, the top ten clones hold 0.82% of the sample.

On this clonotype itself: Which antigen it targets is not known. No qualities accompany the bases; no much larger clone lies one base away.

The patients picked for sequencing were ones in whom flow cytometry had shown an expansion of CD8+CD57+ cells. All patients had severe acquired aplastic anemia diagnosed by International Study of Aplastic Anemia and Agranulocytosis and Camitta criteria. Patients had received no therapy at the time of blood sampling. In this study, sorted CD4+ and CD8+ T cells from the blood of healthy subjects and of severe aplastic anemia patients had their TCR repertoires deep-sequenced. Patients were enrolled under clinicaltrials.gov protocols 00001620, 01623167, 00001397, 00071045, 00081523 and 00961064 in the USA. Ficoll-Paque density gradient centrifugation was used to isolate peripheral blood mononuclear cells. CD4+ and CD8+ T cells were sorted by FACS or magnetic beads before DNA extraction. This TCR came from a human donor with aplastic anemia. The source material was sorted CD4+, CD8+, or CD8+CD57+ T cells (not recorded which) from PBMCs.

The sequenced DNA is TGCGCCAGCAGCCAAGCTCCGGGGGCTAATGAAAAACTGTTTTTT. Its product reads: CASSQAPGANEKLFF. The sequence is built from TRBV4-1 and TRBJ1-4; D gene: possibly TRBD1, on 5 matching bases. From cysteine to phenylalanine, the CDR3 is 15 amino acids long. Only the CDR3 region is kept as DNA, spanning 45 bases read in frame from base 1. CDR1 and CDR2, per the germline V gene, are MGHRA and YSYEKL. Deletion took 1 base off V and 3 bases off J, with a span of 9 bases between the germline ends.